These 13 T cell receptor beta chains share one sample of origin, sequenced in a study of neoadjuvant anti-PD-1 for oral cavity cancer. Profiled with immunoSEQ multiplex PCR; TCRdb holds only in-frame clones, not every one. The sample lists around 30,000 clones; around nine tenths were seen once. Specimen: PBMCs, collected before nivolumab (anti-PD-1) treatment. All receptors come from a person aged 35 to 85 with oral cavity squamous cell carcinoma.

This clone showed up just once. V is TRBV4-1 and J is TRBJ1-4; TRBD1 might be the D (5 bases). The length of the CDR3 is 16 residues. Germline lookup yields CDR1 MGHRA and CDR2 YSYEKL. With 4 bases removed from V and 6 bases from J, the gap between germline ends came to 18 bases. CDR3 sequence: CASSRLGQGGDEKLFF. The CDR3 DNA reads as TGCGCCAGCAGCCGATTAGGCCAGGGAGGGGATGAAAAACTGTTTTTT.

A single count supports this clone. This sequence joins TRBV5-3 and TRBJ2-3; TRBD1 is a possible D gene (6 bases). TRBV5-3 counts as an open reading frame of uncertain function. The CDR3 extends over 17 amino acids. Deletions cut 0 bases from V and 0 bases from J, with 14 bases between. CDR3 amino acids: CARSLGDTISSTDTQYF. The CDR3 DNA reads as TGTGCCAGAAGCTTGGGGGACACAATCTCTAGCACAGATACGCAGTATTTT.

The chain combines TRBV7-2 with TRBJ2-1; 8 positions agree with TRBD1. This CDR3 has 13 residues. From germline, CDR1 is SGHTA and CDR2 FQGNSA. Trimming cost V 5 bases and J 8 bases; bases outside gene matches: 5. CDR3 amino acids: CASSHLTGDEQFF. The CDR3 nucleotides are TGTGCCAGCAGCCACTTGACAGGGGATGAGCAGTTCTTC.

This chain uses TRBV19 with TRBJ1-6; D gene unclear. CDR1 is LNHDA, CDR2 SQIVND, per germline (reference sequence). This CDR3 has 17 amino acids. V lost 1 base to trimming and J lost 5 bases, with 15 bases between them. The CDR3 DNA reads as TGTGCCAGTAGTATAGGACCCCCGGGCTGGAATAATTCACCCCTCCACTTT. Translating it yields CASSIGPPGWNNSPLHF.

The chain links TRBV5-4 to TRBJ2-3; TRBD2 matches at 9 bases. V lost 4 bases and J lost 2; bases outside the gene matches: 8. Germline CDR1 reads SGHNT; CDR2 reads YYREEE (reference sequence). The CDR3 runs to 16 residues. The CDR3: CASSKGTSHDTDTQYF. In DNA form, the CDR3 reads TGTGCCAGCAGCAAAGGGACTAGCCATGACACAGATACGCAGTATTTT.

The chain uses TRBV6-1 and TRBJ2-3; D may be TRBD2 (6 bases). Trimming pared 8 bases from V and 4 bases from J, leaving 22 bases between. Germline V gene lookup returns CDR1 MNHNS and CDR2 SASEGT. The CDR3 is 16 residues long. DNA of the CDR3: TGTGCCAGCGGTGCGATGGGGGGTCATTCGCCAGATACGCAGTATTTT. Translation: CASGAMGGHSPDTQYF.

This clone was recorded only once. This chain links TRBV28 with TRBJ1-2, with unresolved D. The germline V and J ends were trimmed by 3 bases and 4 bases, with 6 bases remaining between them. This CDR3 region has 12 residues. Germline CDR1 MDHEN, CDR2 SYDVKM. The DNA for the CDR3 is TGTGCCAGCAGTTTTGGATCCTATGGCTACACCTTC. It codes for CASSFGSYGYTF.

The CDR3 DNA reads TGTGCCAGCAGCTTGAGGGGGGGGAGCACAGATACGCAGTATTTT. Its translation is CASSLRGGSTDTQYF. The chain carries TRBV5-8 and TRBJ2-3; D might be TRBD2 (7 bases). The CDR3 is made up of 15 amino acids. With 1 base removed from V and 0 bases from J, the gap between germline ends came to 9 bases. Germline values: CDR1 SGHTS, CDR2 YDEGEE.

This rearrangement joins TRBV18 to TRBJ2-7; 8 nucleotides line up with TRBD1. The CDR3 covers 14 residues. With V trimmed by 5 bases and J by 1 base, 4 bases remained unmatched. Germline CDR1 and CDR2: KGHSH and LQKENI. The CDR3 loop is CASSTRTGSYEQYF. The CDR3 coding sequence is TGTGCCAGCTCAACAAGGACAGGGTCCTACGAGCAGTACTTC.

The chain couples TRBV7-2 to TRBJ2-1, with 9 bases lining up with TRBD2. V lost 7 bases to trimming and J lost 5 bases; unmatched junction nucleotides: 9. From germline, CDR1 is SGHTA and CDR2 FQGNSA. CDR3 length equals 15 residues. CDR3 sequence: CASTYSGGRDNEQFF. Here the CDR3 DNA reads TGTGCCAGCACCTATAGCGGGGGCCGTGACAATGAGCAGTTCTTC.

This rearrangement joins TRBV5-1 to TRBJ2-3; D gene uncertain. Germline lookup yields CDR1 SGHRS and CDR2 YFSETQ. Trimming stripped 7 bases from V and 6 bases from J, with 15 bases between. The CDR3 loop spans 13 amino acids. The CDR3 sequence is CASGRDPSDTQYF. The CDR3 DNA reads as TGCGCCAGCGGTAGAGATCCGTCTGATACGCAGTATTTT. Based on the CDR3 plus reference TRBV5-1 and TRBJ2-3, the full variable domain is KAGVTQTPRYLIKTRGQQVTLSCSPISGHRSVSWYQQTPGQGLQFLFEYFSETQRNKGNFPGRFSGRQFSNSRSEMNVSTLELGDSALYLCASGRDPSDTQYFGPGTRLTVL.

The chain links TRBV5-1 to TRBJ1-2; the match to TRBD1 covers 7 bases. This CDR3 is built from 12 residues. J gave up 6 bases and V 9 bases, and 8 bases lay outside the gene matches. Germline lookup yields CDR1 SGHRS and CDR2 YFSETQ. DNA of the CDR3: TGCGCCATGCAGACAGGGTTGGATGGCTACACCTTC. Encoded protein: CAMQTGLDGYTF.

V and J are TRBV9 and TRBJ2-2; unclear D gene. This CDR3 spans 15 amino acids. V gave up 0 bases and J gave up 0 bases, with 6 bases separating them. CDR1 and CDR2 from the germline V gene are SGDLS and YYNGEE. The CDR3 reads CASSVAQPNTGELFF. The CDR3 DNA reads as TGTGCCAGCAGCGTAGCTCAGCCGAACACCGGGGAGCTGTTTTTT.